This paragraph covers one T cell receptor beta chain sequence. These data come from a study of T cell changes during pregnancy in multiple sclerosis. CDR1 and CDR2 (germline): SGHVS, FNYEAQ. The CDR3 sequence is 12 residues long. V lost 5 bases, J lost 10 bases, and 11 bases lay in between. The table came from immunoSEQ multiplex PCR; TCRdb's copy has only in-frame clones and leaves some out. Of some 66,000 clones listed, about 91% were seen once; the top ten hold less than 5.5%. The clonotype comes from a female donor with multiple sclerosis, enrolled in a pregnancy study. The chain links TRBV7-6 to TRBJ2-2; D is perhaps TRBD1 (6 bases). Here the sequenced sample was CD8+ T cells from peripheral blood mononuclear cells, taken before pregnancy. The CDR3 nucleotides are TGTGCCAGCAGCGAAGCAGGGGTGGAGCTGTTTTTT. Protein: CASSEAGVELFF.